The 24 T cell receptor beta chains below were found in one sample sequenced in a study of glioma-infiltrating T cells after dendritic cell vaccination. Data came from immunoSEQ multiplex PCR; TCRdb stores just in-frame clones and leaves some out. The table includes about 99,000 clones, roughly 79% detected once. This specimen was blood, taken before dendritic cell vaccination. The receptors come from a human donor with glioblastoma.

Remarks on this clone: Germline and junction disagree at one end, which may indicate a read error. The V call is TRBV4-3, the J call TRBJ2-1, with TRBD2 identical over 8 bases. The CDR3 is made up of 15 amino acids. Germline lookup yields CDR1 LGHNA and CDR2 YSLEER. The CDR3 region is CASGQGGLAGYEQFF. DNA of the CDR3: TGCGCCAGCGGCCAAGGAGGACTAGCCGGCTATGAGCAGTTCTTC.

The chain has TRBV7-2 and TRBJ1-6; 8 bases line up with TRBD1. The germline gives CDR1 SGHTA, CDR2 FQGNSA. This CDR3 comprises 14 residues. Trimming removed 6 bases from V and 5 bases from J; junction bases left unmatched: 3. The CDR3 region has the DNA TGTGCCAGCAGGGAGACAGGGGATAATTCACCCCTCCACTTT. Protein sequence: CASRETGDNSPLHF.

This clone was seen a handful of times. The rearrangement joins TRBV11-3 to TRBJ1-2; D possibly corresponds to TRBD1 (5 bases). The CDR3 contains 14 residues. V gave up 2 bases and J gave up 3 bases, with 10 bases separating them. Germline V gene data show CDR1 as SGHNT and CDR2 as YENEEA. DNA for the CDR3: TGTGCCAGCAGCTTAAGGTCGGGGGACTATGGCTACACCTTC. It encodes CASSLRSGDYGYTF. The entire variable domain, with the rest obtained from reference TRBV11-3 and TRBJ1-2, is as follows: EAGVVQSPRYKIIEKKQPVAFWCNPISGHNTLYWYLQNLGQGPELLIRYENEEAVDDSQLPKDRFSAERLKGVDSTLKIQPAELGDSAVYLCASSLRSGDYGYTFGSGTRLTVV.

This chain connects TRBV5-1 to TRBJ2-7; TRBD1 agrees at 9 bases. The germline V gene encodes CDR1 SGHRS and CDR2 YFSETQ. CDR3 length equals 15 residues. J was trimmed by 2 bases and V by 0 bases; bases with no gene match: 3. CDR3 DNA sequence: TGCGCCAGCAGCTTGGTACAGGGGGCAACCTACGAGCAGTACTTC. This gives the protein CASSLVQGATYEQYF.

The chain joins TRBV5-1 to TRBJ2-7; TRBD2 matches 7 bases. This CDR3 is 13 amino acids long. The ends lost 3 bases at V and 3 bases at J; junction bases unmatched: 3. Germline-derived CDR1 and CDR2 are SGHRS and YFSETQ. CDR3 DNA sequence: TGCGCCAGCAGCTCCGGACTAGGCTACGAGCAGTACTTC. Its translation: CASSSGLGYEQYF.

This clone was seen more than once but under ten times. This sequence joins TRBV6-5 and TRBJ2-7; 9 bases align to TRBD1. This CDR3 spans 15 amino acids. The germline gives CDR1 MNHEY, CDR2 SVGAGI. Trimming took 4 bases from V and 4 from J; bases not matched to a gene: 8. CDR3 in DNA: TGTGCCAGCAGTTTAGGGGGGACAGGGAGGTACGAGCAGTACTTC. It encodes CASSLGGTGRYEQYF.

The chain recombines TRBV27 with TRBJ2-1; 8 bases agree with TRBD2. Looked up from germline, CDR1 is MNHEY and CDR2 is SMNVEV (reference sequence). V lost 5 bases to trimming and J lost 4 bases; unmatched junction nucleotides: 13. The CDR3 loop spans 17 amino acids. CDR3 sequence: CASSVARGGVGYNEQFF. The CDR3 coding sequence is TGTGCCAGCAGTGTCGCACGGGGGGGAGTGGGTTACAATGAGCAGTTCTTC.

J is TRBJ2-7 and V is TRBV27, with D perhaps matching TRBD1 (6 bases). The CDR3 totals 14 residues. V was cut by 2 bases and J by 5 bases, with 13 bases left in between. Germline CDR1 and CDR2: MNHEY and SMNVEV (reference sequence). The CDR3 DNA is TGTGCCAGCAGTTTAGGGGCAGGGGAACACGAGCAGTACTTC. Its translation is CASSLGAGEHEQYF.

The chain employs TRBV6-5 and TRBJ1-2; weak D call: TRBD1 (6 bases). The V gene's germline CDR1 is MNHEY and CDR2 SVGAGI. The V gene lost 5 bases and the J gene lost 4 bases, with 14 bases spanning the gap. The CDR3 is made up of 14 amino acids. CDR3: CASSGTGRVYGYTF. In DNA form, the CDR3 reads TGTGCCAGCAGTGGTACAGGGAGGGTCTATGGCTACACCTTC.

The V and J genes are TRBV10-3 and TRBJ1-2, with D possibly TRBD1 on 5 matching bases. The V gene lost 6 bases and the J gene lost 2 bases, with 10 bases spanning the gap. The germline V gene has CDR1 ENHRY and CDR2 SYGVKD. The CDR3 loop spans 13 amino acids. The chain's CDR3 is CAIRGRGNYGYTF. The CDR3 DNA reads TGTGCCATCAGGGGGCGGGGGAACTATGGCTACACCTTC.

This clone was counted a single time. This chain connects TRBV4-3 to TRBJ1-2, with TRBD1 identical over 7 bases. The trim removed 0 bases at V and 2 bases at J, leaving 12 bases unmatched. Germline CDR1 LGHNA, CDR2 YSLEER. The CDR3 sequence is 18 residues long. The CDR3 coding sequence is TGCGCCAGCAGCCAAGATCTGCCTTACGCAGGGGGAAACTATGGCTACACCTTC. This codes for CASSQDLPYAGGNYGYTF.

This clone was detected a few times. This rearrangement joins TRBV6-5 to TRBJ2-2; TRBD2 matches 7 bases. From germline, CDR1 is MNHEY and CDR2 SVGAGI. The V segment lost 0 bases and the J segment 7 bases; nucleotides outside the gene matches: 5. The CDR3 contains 15 residues. In DNA, the CDR3 is TGTGCCAGCAGTTACTCCCGGGGGGTCAGCGGGGAGCTGTTTTTT. Protein product: CASSYSRGVSGELFF.

This chain uses TRBV5-1 with TRBJ2-3; D gene uncertain. The CDR3 extends over 15 amino acids. Germline loops: CDR1 SGHRS, CDR2 YFSETQ. Trimming left V 1 base short and J 2 bases short, with 11 bases between. This chain's CDR3 is CASSLSNRYTDTQYF. DNA for the CDR3: TGCGCCAGCAGCTTGTCAAACAGATACACAGATACGCAGTATTTT.

The chain couples TRBV27 to TRBJ2-3, with TRBD2 identical over 7 bases. The V gene end was trimmed by 5 bases and the J gene end by 0 bases; junction bases not matched to a gene: 5. The CDR3 is 15 residues long. Germline values: CDR1 MNHEY, CDR2 SMNVEV (reference sequence). DNA of the CDR3: TGTGCCAGCAGTCCCCAGCGGGGTAGCACAGATACGCAGTATTTT. It encodes CASSPQRGSTDTQYF.

The J gene is TRBJ1-3, the V gene TRBV27; 7 bases align to TRBD1. The CDR3 contains 15 residues. V lost 9 bases to trimming and J lost 2 bases; unmatched junction nucleotides: 10. The germline V gene encodes CDR1 MNHEY and CDR2 SMNVEV (reference sequence). The CDR3 region is CASSYRGYAGNTIYF. CDR3 DNA sequence: TGTGCCAGTTCCTACAGGGGTTACGCTGGAAACACCATATATTTT.

This chain joins TRBV5-1 and TRBJ2-5; 9 bases map to TRBD1. Germline CDR1 and CDR2: SGHRS and YFSETQ. V gave up 9 bases and J gave up 2 bases; unmatched junction bases: 5. CDR3 length: 13 amino acids. CDR3 nucleotide sequence: TGCGCCACGGGACAGGGAGAGCAAGAGACCCAGTACTTC. Translating gives CATGQGEQETQYF.

This clone was observed once. The chain links TRBV6-1 to TRBJ1-5, with D possibly being TRBD1 (5 bases). V was cut by 7 bases and J by 9 bases, with 19 bases left in between. Looked up from germline, CDR1 is MNHNS and CDR2 is SASEGT. This CDR3 has 14 residues. The CDR3 region has the DNA TGTGCCAGCATCCTCTCACTTGGGGGGAGGCCCCAGCATTTT. This gives the protein CASILSLGGRPQHF.

This sequence joins TRBV19 and TRBJ2-1; TRBD2 might be the D (5 bases). The CDR3 runs to 13 residues. Trimming pared 5 bases from V and 4 bases from J, leaving 9 bases between. The germline V gene encodes CDR1 LNHDA and CDR2 SQIVND (reference sequence). CDR3 DNA sequence: TGTGCCAGTAGTCCTTGGACTTACAATGAGCAGTTCTTC. The encoded protein is CASSPWTYNEQFF.

The chain recombines TRBV18 with TRBJ2-5, with 11 bases aligning to TRBD1. V lost 3 bases, J lost 9 bases, and 6 bases stayed unmatched. The germline V gene encodes CDR1 KGHSH and CDR2 LQKENI. The CDR3 loop spans 14 amino acids. CDR3 protein: CASSPPGQGGAQYF. DNA for the CDR3: TGTGCCAGCTCACCTCCGGGACAGGGGGGGGCCCAGTACTTC.

This clone was found a few times. The genes are TRBV5-1 and TRBJ2-7; TRBD1 aligns across 8 bases. This CDR3 is built from 16 residues. Trimming removed 3 bases from V and 6 bases from J; junction bases left unmatched: 14. CDR1 and CDR2 (germline): SGHRS, YFSETQ. The CDR3 spells CASSSAGGSDPGEQYF. The DNA for the CDR3 is TGCGCCAGCAGCTCCGCAGGGGGCAGTGACCCGGGCGAGCAGTACTTC.

The V and J genes are TRBV18 and TRBJ2-7; tentative D call: TRBD1 (6 bases). This CDR3 contains 14 residues. V was cut by 4 bases and J by 4 bases, with 14 bases left in between. Germline assignment: CDR1 KGHSH and CDR2 LQKENI. The CDR3 DNA reads TGTGCCAGCTCACTGGGGGCCACTGAATACGAGCAGTACTTC. Protein sequence: CASSLGATEYEQYF.

The rearrangement joins TRBV9 to TRBJ1-5; 9 nucleotides agree with TRBD1. Losses at the gene ends were 2 bases for V and 3 bases for J; bases not matched to a gene: 3. CDR1 SGDLS and CDR2 YYNGEE come from the germline V gene. The CDR3 covers 15 residues. CDR3 DNA: TGTGCCAGCAGCGTGGGGACAGGGTACAATCAGCCCCAGCATTTT. Translating gives CASSVGTGYNQPQHF.

The genes are TRBV5-4 and TRBJ2-5; possible D gene TRBD2, 6 bases. Germline lookup yields CDR1 SGHNT and CDR2 YYREEE (reference sequence). CDR3 size: 13 residues. Trimming pared 2 bases from V and 4 bases from J, leaving 9 bases between. The DNA of the CDR3 is TGTGCCAGCAGCTTCGGGGGAACAGAGACCCAGTACTTC. Its protein product is CASSFGGTETQYF. The complete variable domain, with remaining parts taken from reference TRBV5-4 and TRBJ2-5, reads ETGVTQSPTHLIKTRGQQVTLRCSSQSGHNTVSWYQQALGQGPQFIFQYYREEENGRGNFPPRFSGLQFPNYSSELNVNALELDDSALYLCASSFGGTETQYFGPGTRLLVL.

This clone was seen a few times. The V call is TRBV19, the J call TRBJ2-1; 10 bases are shared with TRBD1. The CDR3 runs 17 residues. Germline V gene sequence: CDR1 LNHDA, CDR2 SQIVND (reference sequence). V lost 3 bases and J lost 2; bases outside the gene matches: 7. CDR3 coding DNA: TGTGCCAGTAGTATCCCAGACAGGGGGCGGCCCTACAATGAGCAGTTCTTC. It translates to CASSIPDRGRPYNEQFF.